This TCR beta chain originates from a study of OX40 agonist ivuxolimab in advanced cancers. Study in general: Those enrolled were 82.7% male, with a mean age of 60 years and ages from 23 to 79.

On cycle 4 day 1 and cycle 7 day 1, as well as at baseline, blood was sampled. Trimming took 4 bases from V and 3 from J, leaving 12 bases between them. This CDR3 comprises 14 residues. Germline V gene sequence: CDR1 SNHLY, CDR2 FYNNEI. Using immunoSEQ multiplex PCR, the repertoire was profiled, and TCRdb retains in-frame clones only, with some absent. The sample lists about 73,000 clones, more than 80% seen once, with roughly 0.5% in the top ten. The sample in question was CD4+ or CD8+ T cells sorted from blood, obtained in a trial of the OX40 agonist ivuxolimab. J is TRBJ2-5 and V is TRBV2; tentatively, D is TRBD1 (5 bases). This sequence was found in an adult with an advanced solid tumor such as melanoma, head and neck, liver or kidney cancer. The CDR3 DNA follows: TGTGCCAGCAGTGGGACATCTTGGGAAGAGACCCAGTACTTC. This encodes CASSGTSWEETQYF.